This note documents a single TCR beta chain sequence. This record belongs to a study of blood T cell repertoires in COVID-19. The data were produced by immunoSEQ multiplex PCR, yet TCRdb's version contains in-frame clones alone and is incomplete. The sample has some 5,600 clones; approximately 84% are singletons. V lost 5 bases to trimming and J lost 6 bases; unmatched junction nucleotides: 3. This CDR3 has 13 residues. The germline V gene encodes CDR1 SGHNT and CDR2 YYREEE (reference sequence). This sequence joins TRBV5-4 and TRBJ2-2; 8 bases line up with TRBD2. Source material: peripheral blood. The sequence derives from a human donor in a cohort sampled during active COVID-19. The CDR3 nucleotides are TGTGCCAGCAGATCGGGACTAGCCGGGGAGCTGTTTTTT. As protein: CASRSGLAGELFF.